The next 27 T cell receptor beta chains were all read from a single sample in a study of T cell clones after liver transplantation (dated by TCRdb to about 2019). Library preparation used the immunoSEQ multiplex PCR assay. The table comes from immuneACCESS by way of TCRdb, which keeps in-frame sequences with V and J called. Part of the clones is missing from these tables; in studies checked, under half for an unresolved V gene and the rest for unknown reasons. The sample includes about 16,000 clones, with 80% to 90% observed a single time. Jointly, the top ten make up around 13% of the sample. This material consisted of CD8+ T cells from blood, taken around 45 months after liver transplant. Source of these receptors: a human patient who received a liver transplant. After a transplant, some T cells may have been passed on by the graft donor.

V and J are TRBV30 and TRBJ2-6; 7 positions match TRBD2. This CDR3 contains 14 residues. Germline CDR1 and CDR2: GTSNPN and SVGIG (reference sequence). J lost 4 bases, V lost 4 bases, and 4 bases had no gene match. CDR3 bases: TGTGCCTGGACCGCGGGGGTCGGGGCCAACGTCCTGACTTTC. This codes for CAWTAGVGANVLTF.

This clone appeared a few times. This chain uses TRBV14 with TRBJ2-7; 7 positions match TRBD1. CDR3 length: 13 residues. V lost 2 bases to trimming and J lost 9 bases; unmatched junction nucleotides: 7. The germline CDR1 and CDR2 sequences are SGHDN and FVKESK. CDR3 bases: TGTGCCAGCAGCCAAAGTGACAGGGCGGTGCAGTACTTC. Translation: CASSQSDRAVQYF.

The J gene is TRBJ2-1, the V gene TRBV4-1; TRBD2 agrees at 7 bases. The CDR3 totals 15 residues. V gave up 4 bases and J gave up 7 bases; unmatched junction bases: 10. Germline CDR1 MGHRA, CDR2 YSYEKL. The CDR3, as DNA: TGCGCCAGCAGCCTCCAGCGGGATACGGGAAATGAGCAGTTCTTC. It translates to CASSLQRDTGNEQFF.

The V gene is TRBV13, the J gene TRBJ1-1; D is perhaps TRBD1 (6 bases). This CDR3 contains 15 residues. The germline V gene encodes CDR1 PRHDT and CDR2 FYEKMQ (reference sequence). V lost 1 base, J lost 1 base, and 10 bases lay in between. The CDR3 DNA follows: TGTGCCAGCAGCTTAGCGGAGACAGGGAACACTGAAGCTTTCTTT. Translated: CASSLAETGNTEAFF.

The chain carries TRBV5-1 and TRBJ1-1; D is ambiguous. The CDR3 loop spans 13 amino acids. V was cut by 1 base and J by 0 bases, with 4 bases left in between. Per germline, CDR1 SGHRS and CDR2 YFSETQ. The CDR3 DNA reads TGCGCCAGCAGCTTGACAGTGAACACTGAAGCTTTCTTT. Translation: CASSLTVNTEAFF.

The genes are TRBV4-1 and TRBJ1-2; TRBD1 matches 7 bases. The CDR3 loop spans 15 amino acids. After removal of 1 base from V and 6 bases from J, the junction contained 8 bases not matched to a gene. Per the germline V gene, CDR1 is MGHRA and CDR2 is YSYEKL. The CDR3 spells CASSQVDRVVDGYTF. In nucleotides, the CDR3 is TGCGCCAGCAGCCAAGTTGACAGGGTCGTCGATGGCTACACCTTC.

The rearrangement links TRBV11-2 to TRBJ2-7; D possibly corresponds to TRBD1 (5 bases). This CDR3 has 12 residues. Germline loops: CDR1 SGHAT, CDR2 FQNNGV. Trimming removed 4 bases at V and 7 bases at J, with 11 bases between. CDR3 region: CASSSQGREQYF. The CDR3 region has the DNA TGTGCCAGCAGCTCCCAGGGTCGGGAGCAGTACTTC.

This chain connects TRBV9 to TRBJ2-7; 14 nucleotides agree with TRBD2. This CDR3 contains 18 residues. In germline, CDR1 is SGDLS, CDR2 YYNGEE. The trim removed 2 bases at V and 4 bases at J, leaving 11 bases unmatched. The CDR3 DNA follows: TGTGCCAGCAGCGTGGGGACTAGCGGGAGCGACTCGTGGTACGAGCAGTACTTC. As protein: CASSVGTSGSDSWYEQYF.

The chain couples TRBV4-3 to TRBJ1-1; 7 bases map to TRBD1. Per the germline V gene, CDR1 is LGHNA and CDR2 is YSLEER. The CDR3 consists of 15 residues. Trimming at V came to 0 bases and at J to 5 bases, leaving 6 bases not matched to a gene. Here the CDR3 reads CASSQEIGGGTEAFF. CDR3 nucleotides: TGCGCCAGCAGCCAAGAGATAGGGGGCGGAACTGAAGCTTTCTTT.

This clone was seen only once. This chain connects TRBV19 to TRBJ2-1; 7 bases map to TRBD2. The germline V gene has CDR1 LNHDA and CDR2 SQIVND (reference sequence). The junction had 7 bases not matched to a gene; V was cut back by 5 bases and J by 3 bases. CDR3 length: 15 residues. The DNA of the CDR3 is TGTGCCAGTAGTTGGGGGGAGGGCTTCTACAATGAGCAGTTCTTC. Its translation: CASSWGEGFYNEQFF.

This rearrangement joins TRBV7-9 to TRBJ1-2, with D uncertain. CDR3 length: 14 amino acids. Per the germline V gene, CDR1 is SEHNR and CDR2 is FQNEAQ (reference sequence). V gave up 5 bases and J gave up 8 bases, with 18 bases separating them. In DNA form, the CDR3 reads TGTGCCAGCAGCCCAGACGTGAGGACGGACGGCTACACCTTC. As protein: CASSPDVRTDGYTF. Full variable domain (outside the CDR3, taken from reference TRBV7-9 and TRBJ1-2): DTGVSQNPRHKITKRGQNVTFRCDPISEHNRLYWYRQTLGQGPEFLTYFQNEAQLEKSRLLSDRFSAERPKGSFSTLEIQRTEQGDSAMYLCASSPDVRTDGYTFGSGTRLTVV.

J is TRBJ2-7 and V is TRBV13; 9 bases map to TRBD1. Germline assignment: CDR1 PRHDT and CDR2 FYEKMQ (reference sequence). The CDR3 runs to 14 residues. V lost 5 bases and J lost 2; bases outside the gene matches: 4. The DNA for the CDR3 is TGTGCCAGCAGCCCTAGGGACAGGGCCTACGAGCAGTACTTC. This encodes CASSPRDRAYEQYF.

The sample holds a few counts of this clone. This sequence joins TRBV7-9 and TRBJ2-7, with 7 bases that match TRBD1. The J segment lost 3 bases and the V segment lost 2 bases, leaving 4 bases of the junction unmatched. CDR1 and CDR2 (germline): SEHNR, FQNEAQ (reference sequence). The CDR3 is made up of 14 amino acids. The CDR3 loop reads CASSLSGTDYEQYF. CDR3 in DNA: TGTGCCAGCAGCTTATCCGGGACAGACTACGAGCAGTACTTC.

The chain uses TRBV5-8 and TRBJ2-7; 9 bases align to TRBD1. This CDR3 has 18 amino acids. Losses at the gene ends were 3 bases for V and 3 bases for J; bases not matched to a gene: 16. Per the germline V gene, CDR1 is SGHTS and CDR2 is YDEGEE. The CDR3 here is CASSSARDRAENIYEQYF. For the CDR3, the DNA is TGTGCCAGCAGCTCCGCCCGGGACAGGGCGGAGAACATCTACGAGCAGTACTTC.

This chain links TRBV7-9 with TRBJ1-1, with 7 bases identical to TRBD1. Germline loops: CDR1 SEHNR, CDR2 FQNEAQ (reference sequence). V dropped 3 bases and J dropped 0; count of bases not matched to a gene: 16. The CDR3 is made up of 19 amino acids. For the CDR3, the DNA is TGTGCCAGCAGCTTCGCATTGAGCCGGGACAGCTTAATGAACACTGAAGCTTTCTTT. Amino acids: CASSFALSRDSLMNTEAFF.

The chain has TRBV4-1 and TRBJ2-1; the D gene could be TRBD1 or TRBD2 (5 bases each). The CDR3 runs 14 residues. The V gene lost 0 bases and the J gene lost 7 bases, with 10 bases spanning the gap. CDR1 and CDR2 from the germline V gene are MGHRA and YSYEKL. CDR3 nucleotides: TGCGCCAGCAGCCAAGATCCGGGACCGAATGAGCAGTTCTTC. This gives the protein CASSQDPGPNEQFF.

The CDR3 loop is CASSRESGRVPLDYNEQFF. The DNA of the CDR3 is TGTGCCAGCAGCCGTGAAAGTGGGAGGGTCCCCCTCGACTACAATGAGCAGTTCTTC. The chain couples TRBV9 to TRBJ2-1; 7 nucleotides match TRBD2. The length of the CDR3 is 19 residues. Unmatched junction bases numbered 19, after V lost 4 bases and J lost 3 bases. CDR1 SGDLS and CDR2 YYNGEE come from the germline V gene.

This CDR3 reads CASSPGSGFSFTETQYF. The CDR3 DNA reads TGTGCCAGCAGTCCAGGGTCAGGTTTCTCCTTTACGGAGACCCAGTACTTC. The chain links TRBV28 to TRBJ2-5; D may be TRBD1 (5 bases). The CDR3 covers 17 residues. The germline gives CDR1 MDHEN, CDR2 SYDVKM. V was trimmed by 5 bases and J by 5 bases, leaving 24 bases between them.

This chain joins TRBV7-6 and TRBJ1-1; D ambiguous. V was cut by 8 bases and J by 0 bases, with 7 bases left in between. CDR3 length: 12 residues. CDR1 and CDR2 from the germline V gene are SGHVS and FNYEAQ. CDR3 residues: CASAPMNTEAFF. In DNA, the CDR3 is TGTGCCAGCGCACCCATGAACACTGAAGCTTTCTTT. Variable domain in full (rest from reference TRBV7-6 and TRBJ1-1): GAGVSQSPRYKVTKRGQDVALRCDPISGHVSLYWYRQALGQGPEFLTYFNYEAQQDKSGLPNDRFSAERPEGSISTLTIQRTEQRDSAMYRCASAPMNTEAFFGQGTRLTVV.

The V gene is TRBV2, the J gene TRBJ1-2; no clear D. Germline-derived CDR1 and CDR2 are SNHLY and FYNNEI. This CDR3 has 14 amino acids. Trimming removed 4 bases at V and 3 bases at J, with 12 bases between. This CDR3 reads CASSGEDGYYGYTF. The DNA for the CDR3 is TGTGCCAGCAGTGGAGAAGACGGGTACTATGGCTACACCTTC.

The table lists this clone with a count of one. This chain joins TRBV9 and TRBJ2-1; 7 nucleotides agree with TRBD2. The trim removed 0 bases at V and 5 bases at J, leaving 5 bases unmatched. CDR3 length: 15 residues. Germline-derived CDR1 and CDR2 are SGDLS and YYNGEE. CDR3 in amino acids: CASSVETSDNNEQFF. As DNA, the CDR3 is TGTGCCAGCAGCGTAGAAACTAGCGATAACAATGAGCAGTTCTTC. Based on the CDR3 plus reference TRBV9 and TRBJ2-1, the full variable domain is DSGVTQTPKHLITATGQRVTLRCSPRSGDLSVYWYQQSLDQGLQFLIQYYNGEERAKGNILERFSAQQFPDLHSELNLSSLELGDSALYFCASSVETSDNNEQFFGPGTRLTVL.

V usage is TRBV28 and J usage is TRBJ2-5; 12 positions match TRBD2. The CDR3 totals 17 residues. From germline, CDR1 is MDHEN and CDR2 SYDVKM. The V segment lost 0 bases and the J segment 7 bases; nucleotides outside the gene matches: 9. The CDR3 DNA is TGTGCCAGCAGTTTATGGCTAGCGGGAGGGTCAATCGGGACCCAGTACTTC. This translates into CASSLWLAGGSIGTQYF.

This chain uses TRBV19 with TRBJ2-7, with D unresolved. The CDR3 covers 12 residues. Trimming took off 1 base at V and 10 bases at J, with 11 bases between the two ends. The V gene's germline CDR1 is LNHDA and CDR2 SQIVND (reference sequence). The CDR3 loop is CASSIGQNPQYF. Written as DNA, the CDR3 is TGTGCCAGTAGTATAGGACAAAACCCACAGTACTTC.

The V gene is TRBV5-1, the J gene TRBJ2-1, with 12 nucleotides matching TRBD2. Germline CDR1 and CDR2: SGHRS and YFSETQ. With V trimmed by 4 bases and J by 7 bases, 6 bases remained unmatched. The CDR3 covers 15 residues. CDR3 region: CASSQTSGSKNEQFF. As DNA, the CDR3 is TGCGCCAGCAGCCAGACTAGCGGGAGCAAGAATGAGCAGTTCTTC.

This chain uses TRBV19 with TRBJ2-7; TRBD2 matches 9 bases. The ends lost 5 bases at V and 1 base at J; junction bases unmatched: 9. The CDR3 has 16 amino acids. Germline CDR1 is LNHDA and CDR2 is SQIVND (reference sequence). CDR3 sequence: CASSLGASGTSYEQYF. DNA of the CDR3: TGTGCCAGTAGTCTGGGGGCTAGCGGGACGTCCTACGAGCAGTACTTC.

V is TRBV19 and J is TRBJ1-1; D is unclear. Per germline, CDR1 LNHDA and CDR2 SQIVND (reference sequence). Trimming took 3 bases from V and 1 from J, leaving 9 bases between them. The CDR3 is 14 amino acids. CDR3 DNA sequence: TGTGCCAGTAGTATGGGCCAGTCGAACACTGAAGCTTTCTTT. Protein sequence: CASSMGQSNTEAFF.

The chain joins TRBV4-1 to TRBJ2-7, with a weak D call TRBD1 (6 bases). V was pared by 2 bases and J by 0 bases, with 14 bases between. The CDR3 sequence is 16 residues long. From germline, CDR1 is MGHRA and CDR2 YSYEKL. The chain's CDR3 is CASSQLPGHSSYEQYF. CDR3 in DNA: TGCGCCAGCAGCCAATTGCCGGGACACAGCTCCTACGAGCAGTACTTC.